These 20 T cell receptor beta chains originate from one sample sequenced in a study of blood T cell repertoires in COVID-19. The assay was immunoSEQ multiplex PCR, and TCRdb's table has in-frame clones only and misses some. The sample includes around 270,000 clones, approximately 83% of them seen just once. The sequencing sample was made of peripheral blood. Every receptor here comes from a person aged 65 to 85 with COVID-19, enrolled during active disease.

The V and J genes are TRBV25-1 and TRBJ2-1, with 9 nucleotides matching TRBD2. CDR3 size: 17 residues. CDR1 is MGHDK, CDR2 SYGVNS, per germline. Trimming took 5 bases from V and 6 from J; bases not matched to a gene: 14. CDR3 DNA sequence: TGTGCCAGCAGTTTAGGCTTAGCGGGAGCCAGACCCAATGAGCAGTTCTTC. Encoded protein: CASSLGLAGARPNEQFF.

Concerning this clone itself: Other DNA sequences from this sample encode an identical CDR3 as well. The gene calls are TRBV19 and TRBJ2-1; D perhaps matches TRBD2 (5 bases). Trimming took 3 bases from V and 0 from J, leaving 9 bases between them. This CDR3 has 15 residues. Per germline, CDR1 LNHDA and CDR2 SQIVND (reference sequence). The CDR3 DNA reads as TGTGCCAGTAGTATCCCGGGAAGCTCCTACAATGAGCAGTTCTTC. This encodes CASSIPGSSYNEQFF.

The rearrangement uses TRBV28 and TRBJ1-2, with a possible D match to TRBD1 (6 bases). This CDR3 region has 15 residues. V lost 5 bases to trimming and J lost 3 bases, with 16 bases between them. Germline assignment: CDR1 MDHEN and CDR2 SYDVKM. The CDR3 here is CASSAQGVQDYGYTF. CDR3 coding DNA: TGTGCCAGCAGTGCACAGGGCGTTCAGGACTATGGCTACACCTTC.

This clone turned up a few times. The chain is built from TRBV24-1 and TRBJ2-1; 7 positions agree with TRBD2. Unmatched junction bases numbered 6, after V lost 6 bases and J lost 5 bases. The CDR3 totals 14 residues. CDR1 and CDR2 from the germline V gene are KGHDR and SFDVKD. CDR3 loop: CATSKGLLNNEQFF. For the CDR3, the DNA is TGTGCCACCAGTAAGGGACTACTCAACAATGAGCAGTTCTTC.

This chain joins TRBV5-1 and TRBJ2-1; 7 bases fit TRBD1. The CDR3 consists of 13 residues. CDR1 SGHRS and CDR2 YFSETQ come from the germline V gene. With 0 bases clipped from V and 9 bases from J, the junction kept 3 bases outside the gene matches. In DNA, the CDR3 is TGCGCCAGCAGCTTGGGAGGGGGCAGTGAGCAGTTCTTC. This gives the protein CASSLGGGSEQFF. The whole variable domain, filled in from reference TRBV5-1 and TRBJ2-1, reads KAGVTQTPRYLIKTRGQQVTLSCSPISGHRSVSWYQQTPGQGLQFLFEYFSETQRNKGNFPGRFSGRQFSNSRSEMNVSTLELGDSALYLCASSLGGGSEQFFGPGTRLTVL.

The gene calls are TRBV14 and TRBJ1-2; D unclear. There are 14 residues in the CDR3. Trimming removed 0 bases from V and 7 bases from J, with 12 bases in between. CDR1 and CDR2 from the germline V gene are SGHDN and FVKESK. This CDR3 is CASSQDTLIAGYTF. CDR3 in DNA: TGTGCCAGCAGCCAAGATACATTAATCGCTGGCTACACCTTC.

The rearrangement joins TRBV5-6 to TRBJ1-5; no clear D. V lost 2 bases and J lost 1, with 7 bases in between. The CDR3 is made up of 14 amino acids. Germline CDR1 reads SGHDT; CDR2 reads YYEEEE. The CDR3 sequence: CASSFPGSNQPQHF. Here the CDR3 DNA reads TGTGCCAGCAGCTTCCCCGGGAGCAATCAGCCCCAGCATTTT.

This clone showed up just once. The chain carries TRBV7-9 and TRBJ2-7, with D maybe TRBD1 (5 bases). Trimming left V 0 bases short and J 0 bases short, with 15 bases between. The length of the CDR3 is 17 residues. Germline values: CDR1 SEHNR, CDR2 FQNEAQ (reference sequence). The CDR3 region is CASSLAIGVGSSYEQYF. DNA of the CDR3: TGTGCCAGCAGCTTAGCAATAGGGGTGGGCAGCTCCTACGAGCAGTACTTC.

There are many counts of this clone. The genes are TRBV3-1 (or the pseudogene TRBV3-2) and TRBJ1-5; 8 bases line up with TRBD1. The CDR3 is 13 amino acids. The junction had 4 bases not matched to a gene; V was cut back by 5 bases and J by 7 bases. In germline, CDR1 is LGHDT, CDR2 YNNKEL (reference sequence). The CDR3 DNA reads as TGTGCCAGCAGCGGACAGGGAAAGCAGCCCCAGCATTTT. It translates to CASSGQGKQPQHF.

The chain recombines TRBV2 with TRBJ1-4; no reliable D call. V lost 6 bases and J lost 8, with 28 bases in between. This CDR3 contains 18 residues. From germline, CDR1 is SNHLY and CDR2 FYNNEI. This chain's CDR3 is CASRRTYSGGRPGEKLFF. The CDR3 region has the DNA TGTGCCAGCAGGCGGACGTACAGCGGAGGGAGACCGGGGGAAAAACTGTTTTTT.

This clone was seen only a few times. The rearrangement links TRBV6-5 to TRBJ1-2; 11 bases match TRBD1. The V and J ends lost 6 bases and 5 bases, in that order; junction bases with no gene match: 8. The CDR3 length is 15 residues. Germline V gene lookup returns CDR1 MNHEY and CDR2 SVGAGI. DNA for the CDR3: TGTGCCAGCAGCGCAAGGACAGGGGGCGAGTATGGCTACACCTTC. As protein: CASSARTGGEYGYTF.

The V gene is TRBV7-9, the J gene TRBJ1-1, with TRBD1 identical over 7 bases. Germline trimming cut 5 bases from V and 4 bases from J; bases unmatched to any gene: 10. Per germline, CDR1 SEHNR and CDR2 FQNEAQ (reference sequence). The CDR3 length is 15 residues. CDR3 DNA sequence: TGTGCCAGCAGCACTGAGACAGGGATGGTCACTGAAGCTTTCTTT. Its translation: CASSTETGMVTEAFF.

The chain links TRBV19 to TRBJ2-2; 12 bases align to TRBD1. V dropped 4 bases and J dropped 5; count of bases not matched to a gene: 8. The CDR3 runs to 17 residues. Germline V CDR1 and CDR2: LNHDA, SQIVND (reference sequence). The CDR3 loop is CASSNRDRGRGTGELFF. The CDR3 bases are TGTGCCAGTAGTAACCGGGACAGGGGGCGCGGAACCGGGGAGCTGTTTTTT.

The chain recombines TRBV7-3 with TRBJ2-5, with 9 bases matching TRBD1. V gave up 5 bases and J gave up 4 bases; unmatched junction bases: 23. The CDR3 runs to 20 residues. Germline CDR1 and CDR2: SGHTA and FQGTGA. CDR3 protein: CASSPEDLGQGKLLVETQYF. CDR3 DNA sequence: TGTGCCAGCAGCCCGGAGGACCTCGGACAGGGGAAGTTGTTGGTAGAGACCCAGTACTTC.

This clone was detected only once. V is TRBV7-3 and J is TRBJ2-2; 8 bases agree with TRBD1. After removal of 6 bases from V and 4 bases from J, the junction contained 10 bases not matched to a gene. The CDR3 is 16 residues long. Germline CDR1 SGHTA, CDR2 FQGTGA. CDR3 region: CASSPSGGTGTGELFF. The CDR3 DNA sequence: TGTGCCAGCAGTCCCTCTGGAGGGACAGGCACCGGGGAGCTGTTTTTT.

V and J are TRBV27 and TRBJ1-5, with unresolved D. Germline V gene data show CDR1 as MNHEY and CDR2 as SMNVEV (reference sequence). Trimming stripped 3 bases from V and 0 bases from J, with 6 bases between. The CDR3 length is 14 residues. The DNA of the CDR3 is TGTGCCAGCAGTTTCCCTTATAGCAATCAGCCCCAGCATTTT. It is translated as CASSFPYSNQPQHF.

In DNA form, the CDR3 reads TGTGCCAGCAGTCCCGCCGGGGTCGGTGAGCAGTTCTTC. Its protein product is CASSPAGVGEQFF. This chain joins TRBV27 and TRBJ2-1; D might be TRBD2 (5 bases). CDR1 and CDR2 from the germline V gene are MNHEY and SMNVEV (reference sequence). V was trimmed by 5 bases and J by 9 bases, leaving 14 bases between them. CDR3 size: 13 residues.

The chain employs TRBV28 and TRBJ1-5; D may be TRBD1 (5 bases). Deletions cut 3 bases from V and 0 bases from J, with 9 bases between. The germline V gene encodes CDR1 MDHEN and CDR2 SYDVKM. The CDR3 runs to 15 residues. CDR3 nucleotide sequence: TGTGCCAGCAGTTTTGGTACAGGTAGCAATCAGCCCCAGCATTTT. It codes for CASSFGTGSNQPQHF.

The chain employs TRBV27 and TRBJ2-5; 12 nucleotides match TRBD2. CDR1 and CDR2 (germline): MNHEY, SMNVEV (reference sequence). J gave up 7 bases and V 7 bases, and 4 bases lay outside the gene matches. The CDR3 length is 13 residues. This CDR3 reads CASKASGGVTQYF. The CDR3 DNA is TGTGCCAGCAAGGCTAGCGGGGGGGTGACCCAGTACTTC.

The chain combines TRBV7-6 with TRBJ2-3; D gene unclear. V lost 5 bases and J 3 bases, leaving 3 bases between the germline ends. Looked up from germline, CDR1 is SGHVS and CDR2 is FNYEAQ. This CDR3 region has 11 residues. The CDR3 spells CASSQTDTQYF. The CDR3 DNA reads TGTGCCAGCAGCCAAACAGATACGCAGTATTTT.